The clone carrying this T cell receptor beta chain was seen a handful of times. Its target is not known. CD4+ T cell IFNgamma after overnight CMV lysate exposure gave donor CMV status. The germline V and J ends were trimmed by 4 bases and 10 bases, with 17 bases remaining between them. Germline assignment: CDR1 MNHNY and CDR2 SVGAGI (reference sequence). The CDR3 sequence is 14 residues long. The beta constant-region primer was an equimolar mix of two oligonucleotides covering TRBC1 and TRBC2. TCRdb re-derived calls from the UMI-ligation and nested PCR reads in MiXCR, one entry per CDR3 protein. The sample shows around 30,000 distinct CDR3 sequences, about 10% of them seen only once. This entry is derived from a study of naive and memory T cell subsets. Points from the study as a whole: Diversity fell and Gini index rose from naive through CM, EM, EMRA.

This clonotype was obtained from a human donor in good health. The specimen sequenced was effector memory CD4+ T cells from blood. Subset in this sample: effector memory, CD45RA- CD27-. The chain has TRBV6-6 and TRBJ2-1; D may be TRBD2 (6 bases). The CDR3 bases are TGTGCCAGCAGTTCGGGGCCGGGGGAAAGAGAGCAGTTCTTC. Its protein product is CASSSGPGEREQFF.